This T cell receptor (beta chain) appears in the sequencing data of a study of blood T cell repertoires in COVID-19. Study at large: Samples representing acute and convalescent COVID-19 were sourced from the United States, Italy and Spain. T cells, B-cell-depleted T cells, or PBMCs provided the cDNA or gDNA that served as material.

Here immunoSEQ multiplex PCR was the method, and the copy in TCRdb shows in-frame clones only, minus some. The table includes around 130,000 clones, just under 85% detected once. The CDR3 loop spans 13 amino acids. The J segment lost 4 bases and the V segment lost 3 bases, leaving 2 bases of the junction unmatched. From germline, CDR1 is SGHRS and CDR2 YFSETQ. The TCR was taken from a woman in her forties or fifties with acute or convalescent COVID-19. The sample taken for sequencing was peripheral blood. The J gene is TRBJ1-2, the V gene TRBV5-1, with TRBD1 matching 8 bases. CDR3 DNA: TGCGCCAGCAGCTCGGGACAGGTCTATGGCTACACCTTC. Protein: CASSSGQVYGYTF.